This TCR beta chain was identified in a study of control samples from healthy donors and cancer patients. This clone was detected only once. Trimming removed 7 bases at V and 1 base at J, with 10 bases between. This CDR3 region has 13 residues. CDR1 MDHEN and CDR2 SYDVKM come from the germline V gene. Method: immunoSEQ multiplex PCR; TCRdb's copy keeps in-frame clones and lacks some. The sample has about 51,000 clones, 85% to 90% seen once; the top ten hold over 35%. Sequencing used PBMCs. The source of this sequence is a man in his fifties or sixties with head and neck cancer. The genes are TRBV28 and TRBJ1-2, with D unclear. The CDR3 is CASKVRLNYGYTF. The CDR3 region has the DNA TGTGCCAGCAAGGTCAGACTTAACTATGGCTACACCTTC.